This T cell receptor beta chain was found in a study of T cell responses to AZD1222 COVID-19 vaccine. Study-level points and caveats: Seropositive AZD1222 recipients at baseline numbered only five or six. Donor demographics were predominantly white British with a female majority; clonal diversity may be underestimated. None of the repertoires were sampled until the peak T cell response had passed.

In germline, CDR1 is LGHNA, CDR2 YSLEER. There are 17 residues in the CDR3. Trimming stripped 0 bases from V and 3 bases from J, with 16 bases between. TCRdb's copy holds only in-frame clones and misses some; the assay was immunoSEQ multiplex PCR. This table holds roughly 120,000 clones, 70% to 90% found once. Remarks on this clone: Its antigen remains unknown.

The chain is built from TRBV4-3 and TRBJ2-3; D ambiguous. Material: peripheral blood, obtained on day 0 of AZD1222 vaccination. This clonotype was sampled from an adult in good health. The CDR3 DNA is TGCGCCAGCAGCCAAGATCCCCCCGGGCCCCAGACAGATACGCAGTATTTT. The encoded protein is CASSQDPPGPQTDTQYF.